Included here is one T cell receptor (beta chain) sequence, with context. The sample comes from a study of Ad26.COV2.S vaccination and SARS-CoV-2 variants. The CDR3 loop spans 14 amino acids. Germline CDR1 and CDR2: SEHNR and FQNEAQ (reference sequence). Deletions cut 0 bases from V and 12 bases from J, with 15 bases between. Clones were sequenced by immunoSEQ multiplex PCR, and TCRdb holds only the in-frame ones, with some missing. The data show 350,000 to 450,000 clones, roughly four fifths seen once. This sample's treatment: around 19 received Ad26.COV2.S at low or high dose, single or two shots; about 5 received placebo; per-sample allocation not given. Vaccine and placebo recipients were sampled on day 63 after the first injection.

This rearrangement joins TRBV7-9 to TRBJ2-1, with a tentative D call TRBD1 (5 bases). The sequencing used peripheral blood, collected in a trial of Ad26.COV2.S vaccine versus placebo. The receptor's source is a person between 18 and 65 years old who received the Ad26.COV2.S COVID-19 vaccine or a placebo. The CDR3 DNA reads as TGTGCCAGCAGCTTAGCGACTCTCAATCAGGGGCAGTTCTTC. Translating gives CASSLATLNQGQFF.